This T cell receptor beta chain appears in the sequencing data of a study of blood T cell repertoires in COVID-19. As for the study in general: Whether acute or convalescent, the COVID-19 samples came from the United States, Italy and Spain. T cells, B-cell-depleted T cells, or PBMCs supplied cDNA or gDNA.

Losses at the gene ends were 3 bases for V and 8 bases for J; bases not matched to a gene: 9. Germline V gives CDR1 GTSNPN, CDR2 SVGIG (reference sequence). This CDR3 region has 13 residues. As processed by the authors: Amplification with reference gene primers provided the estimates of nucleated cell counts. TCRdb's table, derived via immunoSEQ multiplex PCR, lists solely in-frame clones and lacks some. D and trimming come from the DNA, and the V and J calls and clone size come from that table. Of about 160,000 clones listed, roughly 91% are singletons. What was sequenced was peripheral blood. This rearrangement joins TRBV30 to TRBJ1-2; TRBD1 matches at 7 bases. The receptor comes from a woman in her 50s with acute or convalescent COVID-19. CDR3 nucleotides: TGTGCCTGGAGACTTCGACAGGGTTTGGGCTACACCTTC. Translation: CAWRLRQGLGYTF.